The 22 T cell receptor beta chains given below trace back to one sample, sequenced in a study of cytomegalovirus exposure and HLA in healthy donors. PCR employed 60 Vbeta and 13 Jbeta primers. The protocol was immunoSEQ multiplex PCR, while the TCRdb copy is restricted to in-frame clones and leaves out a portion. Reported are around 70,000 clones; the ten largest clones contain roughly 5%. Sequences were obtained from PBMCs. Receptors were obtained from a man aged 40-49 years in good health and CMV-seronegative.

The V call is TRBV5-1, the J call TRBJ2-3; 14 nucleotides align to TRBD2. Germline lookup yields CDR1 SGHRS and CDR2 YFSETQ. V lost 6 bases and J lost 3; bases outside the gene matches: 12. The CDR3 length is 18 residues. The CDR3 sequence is CASKSGTSGSLGTDTQYF. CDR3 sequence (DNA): TGCGCCAGCAAGTCCGGGACTAGCGGGAGTCTGGGGACAGATACGCAGTATTTT.

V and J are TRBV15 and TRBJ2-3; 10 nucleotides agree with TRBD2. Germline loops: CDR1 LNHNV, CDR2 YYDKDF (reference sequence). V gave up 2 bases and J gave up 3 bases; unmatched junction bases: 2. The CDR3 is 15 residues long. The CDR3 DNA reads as TGTGCCACCAGCAGATCGGGACTAGCGACAGATACGCAGTATTTT. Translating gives CATSRSGLATDTQYF.

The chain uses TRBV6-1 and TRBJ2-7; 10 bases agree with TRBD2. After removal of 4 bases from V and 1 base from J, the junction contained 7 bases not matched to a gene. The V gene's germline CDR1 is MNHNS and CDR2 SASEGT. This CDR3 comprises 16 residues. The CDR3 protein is CASSVLAGAGSYEQYF. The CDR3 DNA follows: TGTGCCAGCAGTGTGCTAGCGGGAGCGGGATCCTACGAGCAGTACTTC.

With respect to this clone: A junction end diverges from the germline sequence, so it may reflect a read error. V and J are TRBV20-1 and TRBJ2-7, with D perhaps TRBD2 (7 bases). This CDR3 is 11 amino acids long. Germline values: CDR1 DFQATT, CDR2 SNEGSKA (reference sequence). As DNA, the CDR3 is TGCAGTGCACCTATCGGGGGGCGGGAGAGATTC. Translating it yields CSAPIGGRERF.

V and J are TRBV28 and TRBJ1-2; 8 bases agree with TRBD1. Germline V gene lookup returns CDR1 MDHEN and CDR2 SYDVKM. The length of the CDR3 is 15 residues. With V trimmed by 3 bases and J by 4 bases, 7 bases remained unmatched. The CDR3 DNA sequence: TGTGCCAGCAGTTTCCCGGACAGGGTGAGCTATGGCTACACCTTC. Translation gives CASSFPDRVSYGYTF.

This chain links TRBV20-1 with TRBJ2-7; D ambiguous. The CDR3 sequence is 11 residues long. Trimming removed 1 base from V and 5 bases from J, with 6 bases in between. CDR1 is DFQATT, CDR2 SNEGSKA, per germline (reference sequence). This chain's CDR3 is CSARAVNEQYF. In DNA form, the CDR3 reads TGCAGTGCTAGAGCGGTCAACGAGCAGTACTTC.

The CDR3 nucleotides read TGTGCCAGCAGTCTTGAACAGGGGCGGCCCCAGCATTTT. It specifies CASSLEQGRPQHF. The V call is TRBV28, the J call TRBJ1-5; 7 bases are shared with TRBD1. The CDR3 runs to 13 residues. Unmatched junction bases numbered 7, after V lost 5 bases and J lost 9 bases. The germline V gene has CDR1 MDHEN and CDR2 SYDVKM.

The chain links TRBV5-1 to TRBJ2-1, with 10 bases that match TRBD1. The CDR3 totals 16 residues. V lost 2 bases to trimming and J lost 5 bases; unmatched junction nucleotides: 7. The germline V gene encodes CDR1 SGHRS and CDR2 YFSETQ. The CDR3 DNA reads TGCGCCAGCAGCTTACGGACAGGGGGAGGAAACAATGAGCAGTTCTTC. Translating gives CASSLRTGGGNNEQFF.

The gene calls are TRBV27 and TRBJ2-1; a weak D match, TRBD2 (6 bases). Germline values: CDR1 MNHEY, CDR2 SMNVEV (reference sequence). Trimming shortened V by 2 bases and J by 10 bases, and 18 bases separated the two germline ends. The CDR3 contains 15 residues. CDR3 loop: CASSLNPGVGLEQFF. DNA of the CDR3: TGTGCCAGCAGTTTAAATCCGGGAGTGGGGCTGGAGCAGTTCTTC.

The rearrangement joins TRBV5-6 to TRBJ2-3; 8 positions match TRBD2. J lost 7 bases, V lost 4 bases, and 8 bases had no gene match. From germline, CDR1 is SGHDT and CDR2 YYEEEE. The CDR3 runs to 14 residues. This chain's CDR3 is CASSILAGTNTQYF. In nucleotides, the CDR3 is TGTGCCAGCAGCATTCTAGCGGGCACGAATACGCAGTATTTT.

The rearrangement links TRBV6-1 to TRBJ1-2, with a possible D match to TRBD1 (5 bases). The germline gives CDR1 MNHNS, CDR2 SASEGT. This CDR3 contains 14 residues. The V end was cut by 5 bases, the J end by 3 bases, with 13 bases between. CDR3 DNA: TGTGCCAGCAGTCATGGGGGGTGGGACTATGGCTACACCTTC. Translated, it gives CASSHGGWDYGYTF.

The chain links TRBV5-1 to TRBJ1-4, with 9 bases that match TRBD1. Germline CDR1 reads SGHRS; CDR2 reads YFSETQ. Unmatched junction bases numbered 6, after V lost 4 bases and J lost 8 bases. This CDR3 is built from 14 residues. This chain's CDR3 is CASSAGQGREKLFF. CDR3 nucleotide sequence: TGCGCCAGCAGCGCGGGACAGGGACGAGAAAAACTGTTTTTT.

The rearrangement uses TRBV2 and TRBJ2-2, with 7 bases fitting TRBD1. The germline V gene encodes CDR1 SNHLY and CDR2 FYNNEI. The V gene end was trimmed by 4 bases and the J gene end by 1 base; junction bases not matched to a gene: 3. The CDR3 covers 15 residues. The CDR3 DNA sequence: TGTGCCAGCAGTGGACAGGGCTGGAACACCGGGGAGCTGTTTTTT. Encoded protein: CASSGQGWNTGELFF.

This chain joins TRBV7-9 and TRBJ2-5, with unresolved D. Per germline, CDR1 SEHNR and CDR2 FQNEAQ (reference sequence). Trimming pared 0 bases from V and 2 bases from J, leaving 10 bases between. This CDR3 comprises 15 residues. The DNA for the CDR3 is TGTGCCAGCAGCTTAGCAGTCCAGTTTCAAGAGACCCAGTACTTC. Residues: CASSLAVQFQETQYF.

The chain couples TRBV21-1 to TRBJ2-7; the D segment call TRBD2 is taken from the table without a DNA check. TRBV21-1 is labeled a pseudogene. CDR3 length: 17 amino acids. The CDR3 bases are TGTGCCAGCGGGATAAGAGGGCCGCAACTCAATCCCTACGAGCAGTACTTC. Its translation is CASGIRGPQLNPYEQYF.

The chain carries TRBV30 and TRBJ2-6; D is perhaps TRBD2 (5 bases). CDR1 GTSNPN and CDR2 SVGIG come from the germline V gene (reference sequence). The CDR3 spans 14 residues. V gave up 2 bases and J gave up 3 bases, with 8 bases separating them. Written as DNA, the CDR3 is TGTGCCTGGAGTATGGGGAGTGGGGCCAACGTCCTGACTTTC. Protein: CAWSMGSGANVLTF.

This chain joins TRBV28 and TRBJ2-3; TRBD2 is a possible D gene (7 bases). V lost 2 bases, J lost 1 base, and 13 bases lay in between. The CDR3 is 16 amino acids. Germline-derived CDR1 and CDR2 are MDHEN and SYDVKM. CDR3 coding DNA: TGTGCCAGCAGTTTAGGGGGGGCAGGAGGCACAGATACGCAGTATTTT. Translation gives CASSLGGAGGTDTQYF.

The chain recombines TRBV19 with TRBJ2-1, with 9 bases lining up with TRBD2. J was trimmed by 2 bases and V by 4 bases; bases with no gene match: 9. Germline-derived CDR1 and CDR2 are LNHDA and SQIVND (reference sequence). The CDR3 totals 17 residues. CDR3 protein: CASSNGLAPETYNEQFF. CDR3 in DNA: TGTGCCAGTAGTAATGGACTAGCGCCGGAAACCTACAATGAGCAGTTCTTC.

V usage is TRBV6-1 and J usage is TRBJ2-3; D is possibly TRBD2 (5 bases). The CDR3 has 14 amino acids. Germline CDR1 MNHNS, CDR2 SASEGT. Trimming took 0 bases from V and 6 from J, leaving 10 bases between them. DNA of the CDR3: TGTGCCAGCAGTGAAGCCCCAGCGGCGGATACGCAGTATTTT. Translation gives CASSEAPAADTQYF.

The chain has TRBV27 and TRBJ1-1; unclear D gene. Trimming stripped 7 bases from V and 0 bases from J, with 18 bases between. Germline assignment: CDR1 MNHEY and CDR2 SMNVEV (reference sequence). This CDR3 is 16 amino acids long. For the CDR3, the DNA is TGTGCCAGCAAGCCATATGGGGAGTGGATGAACACTGAAGCTTTCTTT. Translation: CASKPYGEWMNTEAFF.

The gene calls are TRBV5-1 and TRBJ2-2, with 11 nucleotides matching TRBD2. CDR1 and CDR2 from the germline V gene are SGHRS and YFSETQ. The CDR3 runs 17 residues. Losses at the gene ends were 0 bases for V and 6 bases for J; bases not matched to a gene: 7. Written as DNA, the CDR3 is TGCGCCAGCAGCTTGGAAGGGACTAGCGGACGGGCCGGGGAGCTGTTTTTT. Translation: CASSLEGTSGRAGELFF.

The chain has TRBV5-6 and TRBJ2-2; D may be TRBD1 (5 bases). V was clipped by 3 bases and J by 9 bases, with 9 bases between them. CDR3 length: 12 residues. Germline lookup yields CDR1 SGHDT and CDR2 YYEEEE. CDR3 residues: CASSYQGWELFF. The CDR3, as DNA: TGTGCCAGCAGCTATCAGGGCTGGGAGCTGTTTTTT.